This record concerns one TCR beta chain sequence. As yet, its antigen is unknown. Clones were sequenced by immunoSEQ multiplex PCR, and TCRdb holds only the in-frame ones, with some missing. The sample lists around 200,000 clones, roughly 93% occurring once. The data were obtained in a study of T cell responses to AZD1222 COVID-19 vaccine. Overall study findings and caveats: Samples come after the peak T cell response, not at day 14.

V lost 4 bases and J lost 7; bases outside the gene matches: 5. The CDR3 contains 13 residues. The chain uses TRBV12-3 or TRBV12-4 and TRBJ1-2; 8 nucleotides align to TRBD1. The starting material was peripheral blood, obtained 28 days after the second dose of the MenACWY control vaccine. The sequence derives from an adult who received the MenACWY meningococcal vaccine as a control. CDR3 DNA sequence: TGTGCCAGCAGTTCACAGGGGGTGGGTGGCTACACCTTC. As protein: CASSSQGVGGYTF.